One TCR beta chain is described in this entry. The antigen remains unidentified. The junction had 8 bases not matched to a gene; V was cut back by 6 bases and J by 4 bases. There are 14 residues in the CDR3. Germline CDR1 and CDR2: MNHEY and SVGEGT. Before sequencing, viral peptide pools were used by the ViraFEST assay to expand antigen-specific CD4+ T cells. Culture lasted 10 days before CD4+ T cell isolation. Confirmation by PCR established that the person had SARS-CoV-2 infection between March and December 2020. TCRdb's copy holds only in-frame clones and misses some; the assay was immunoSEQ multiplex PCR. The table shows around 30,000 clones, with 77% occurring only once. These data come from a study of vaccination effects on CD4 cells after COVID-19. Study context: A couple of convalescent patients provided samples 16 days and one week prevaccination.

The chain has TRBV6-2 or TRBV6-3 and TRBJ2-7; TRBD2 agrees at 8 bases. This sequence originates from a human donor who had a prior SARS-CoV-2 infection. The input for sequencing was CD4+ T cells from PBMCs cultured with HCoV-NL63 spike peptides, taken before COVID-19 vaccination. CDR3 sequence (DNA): TGTGCCAGCAGCTATAGCGGGACTCTATACGAGCAGTACTTC. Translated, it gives CASSYSGTLYEQYF.